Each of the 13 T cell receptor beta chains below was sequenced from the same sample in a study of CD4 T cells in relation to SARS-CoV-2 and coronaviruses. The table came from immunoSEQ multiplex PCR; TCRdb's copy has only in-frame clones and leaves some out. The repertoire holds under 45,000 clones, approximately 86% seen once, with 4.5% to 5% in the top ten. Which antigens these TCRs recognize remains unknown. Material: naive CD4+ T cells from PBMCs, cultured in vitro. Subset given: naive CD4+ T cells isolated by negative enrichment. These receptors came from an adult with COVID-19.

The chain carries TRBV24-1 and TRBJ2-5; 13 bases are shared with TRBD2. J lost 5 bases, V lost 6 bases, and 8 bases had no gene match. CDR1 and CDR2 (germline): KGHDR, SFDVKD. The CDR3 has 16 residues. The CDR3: CATSIPGLAGVETQYF. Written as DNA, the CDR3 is TGTGCCACCAGTATACCTGGACTAGCGGGAGTTGAGACCCAGTACTTC.

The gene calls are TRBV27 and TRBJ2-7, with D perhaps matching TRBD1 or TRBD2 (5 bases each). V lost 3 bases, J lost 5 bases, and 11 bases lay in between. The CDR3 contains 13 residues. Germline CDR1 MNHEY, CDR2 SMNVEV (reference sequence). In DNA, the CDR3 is TGTGCCAGCAGTTTGGGCAGGGAGAACGAGCAGTACTTC. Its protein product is CASSLGRENEQYF.

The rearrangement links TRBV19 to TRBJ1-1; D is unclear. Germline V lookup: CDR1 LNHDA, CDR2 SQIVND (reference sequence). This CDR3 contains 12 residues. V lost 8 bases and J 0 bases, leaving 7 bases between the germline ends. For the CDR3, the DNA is TGTGCCAGTGCCGGCATGAACACTGAAGCTTTCTTT. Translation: CASAGMNTEAFF.

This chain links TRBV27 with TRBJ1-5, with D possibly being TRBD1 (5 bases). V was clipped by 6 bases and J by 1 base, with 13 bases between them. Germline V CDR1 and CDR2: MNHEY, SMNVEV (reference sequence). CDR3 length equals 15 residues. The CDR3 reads CASSSGLGSNQPQHF. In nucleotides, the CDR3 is TGTGCCAGCAGCTCGGGACTTGGGAGCAATCAGCCCCAGCATTTT.

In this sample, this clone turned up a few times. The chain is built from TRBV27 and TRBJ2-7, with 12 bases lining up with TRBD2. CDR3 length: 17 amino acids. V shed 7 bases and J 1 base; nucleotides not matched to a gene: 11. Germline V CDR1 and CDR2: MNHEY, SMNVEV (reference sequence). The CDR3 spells CASTPSGRGRPSYEQYF. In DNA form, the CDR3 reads TGTGCCAGCACGCCTAGCGGGAGGGGTCGTCCTTCCTACGAGCAGTACTTC.

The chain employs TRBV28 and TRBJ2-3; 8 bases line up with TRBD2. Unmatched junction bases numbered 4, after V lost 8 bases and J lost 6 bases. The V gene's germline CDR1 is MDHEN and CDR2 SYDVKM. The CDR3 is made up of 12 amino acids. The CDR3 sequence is CASGTSHDTQYF. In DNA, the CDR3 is TGTGCCAGCGGGACTAGTCACGATACGCAGTATTTT. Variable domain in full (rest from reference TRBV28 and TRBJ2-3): DVKVTQSSRYLVKRTGEKVFLECVQDMDHENMFWYRQDPGLGLRLIYFSYDVKMKEKGDIPEGYSVSREKKERFSLILESASTNQTSMYLCASGTSHDTQYFGPGTRLTVL.

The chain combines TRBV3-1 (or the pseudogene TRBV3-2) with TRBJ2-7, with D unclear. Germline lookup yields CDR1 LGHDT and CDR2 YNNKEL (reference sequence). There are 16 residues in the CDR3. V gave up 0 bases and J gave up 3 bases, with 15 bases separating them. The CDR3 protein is CASSQDFPGFFYEQYF. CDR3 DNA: TGTGCCAGCAGCCAAGATTTTCCGGGTTTCTTCTACGAGCAGTACTTC.

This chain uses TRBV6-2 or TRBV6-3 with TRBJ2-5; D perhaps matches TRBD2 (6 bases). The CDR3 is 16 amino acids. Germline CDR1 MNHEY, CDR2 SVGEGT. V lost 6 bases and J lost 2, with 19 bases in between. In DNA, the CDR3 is TGTGCCAGCAGCTATCGGCGGGACGAGTTGCAAGAGACCCAGTACTTC. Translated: CASSYRRDELQETQYF.

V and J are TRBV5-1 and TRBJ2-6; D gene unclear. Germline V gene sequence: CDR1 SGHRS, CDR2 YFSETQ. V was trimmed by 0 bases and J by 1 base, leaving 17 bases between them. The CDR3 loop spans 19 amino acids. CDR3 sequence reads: CASSLGEAKLGSGANVLTF. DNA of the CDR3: TGCGCCAGCAGCTTGGGAGAGGCAAAGTTGGGATCTGGGGCCAACGTCCTGACTTTC.

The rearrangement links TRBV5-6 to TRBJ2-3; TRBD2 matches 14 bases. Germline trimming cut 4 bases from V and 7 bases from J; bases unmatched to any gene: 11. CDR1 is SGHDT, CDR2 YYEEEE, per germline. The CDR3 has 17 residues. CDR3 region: CASSTRTSGRSGYTQYF. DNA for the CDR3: TGTGCCAGCAGCACGAGGACTAGCGGGAGGTCGGGATATACGCAGTATTTT.

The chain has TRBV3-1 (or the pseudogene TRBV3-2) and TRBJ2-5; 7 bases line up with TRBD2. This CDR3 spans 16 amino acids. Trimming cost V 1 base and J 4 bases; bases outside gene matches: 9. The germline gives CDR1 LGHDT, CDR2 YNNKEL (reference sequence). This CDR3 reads CASSQASVAGLETQYF. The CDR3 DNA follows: TGTGCCAGCAGCCAAGCGTCTGTAGCGGGTCTAGAGACCCAGTACTTC.

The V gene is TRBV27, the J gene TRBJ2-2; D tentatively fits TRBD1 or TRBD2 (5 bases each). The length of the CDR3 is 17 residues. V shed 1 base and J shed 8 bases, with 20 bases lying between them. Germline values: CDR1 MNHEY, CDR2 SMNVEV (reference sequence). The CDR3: CASSLFPGAALGGELFF. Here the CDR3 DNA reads TGTGCCAGCAGTTTATTCCCCGGGGCGGCCCTGGGGGGGGAGCTGTTTTTT.

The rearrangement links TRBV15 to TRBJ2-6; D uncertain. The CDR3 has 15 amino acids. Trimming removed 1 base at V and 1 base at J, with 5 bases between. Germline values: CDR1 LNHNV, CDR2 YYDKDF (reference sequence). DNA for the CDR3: TGTGCCACCAGCAGAGGCGAGTCTGGGGCCAACGTCCTGACTTTC. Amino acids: CATSRGESGANVLTF. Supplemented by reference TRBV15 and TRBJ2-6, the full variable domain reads DAMVIQNPRYQVTQFGKPVTLSCSQTLNHNVMYWYQQKSSQAPKLLFHYYDKDFNNEADTPDNFQSRRPNTSFCFLDIRSPGLGDTAMYLCATSRGESGANVLTFGAGSRLTVL.